This record concerns one T cell receptor beta chain sequence. Its antigen is not identified. The entry originates in a study of CD8 T cells in Susac syndrome. Overall study findings and caveats: As acknowledged by the study, its TCR sequencing and HLA analysis included a relatively small number of individuals.

After extraction with the RNeasy kit, roughly 0.5 to 1 ug of the RNA was reverse transcribed using random hexamers. Multiplex immunoSEQ PCR targeted 54 Vbeta and 13 Jbeta TCR beta segments. TCRdb re-called the immunoSEQ multiplex PCR reads through MiXCR, storing one row per CDR3 protein. Of 250,000 to 300,000 distinct CDR3 sequences in the sample, around 85% were seen once. V lost 7 bases and J lost 0, with 15 bases in between. The CDR3 contains 15 residues. Germline V CDR1 and CDR2: SNHLY, FYNNEI. This receptor was obtained from a human donor with multiple sclerosis. V is TRBV2 and J is TRBJ1-1; D unclear. What was sequenced was CD8+ T cells from PBMCs. This CDR3 reads CASTAWEGLNTEAFF. CDR3 nucleotide sequence: TGTGCCAGCACCGCGTGGGAGGGCCTGAACACTGAAGCTTTCTTT.